The TCR beta chain described here comes from a study of graft-versus-host responses after intestinal transplantation. Study context: Each recipient received anti-thymocyte globulin induction, then tacrolimus and steroids for approximately 3 years. The study, taken as a whole, reports: Recipient marrow held GvH clones, some first seen in ileum or blood. Early post-transplant falls in HvG clones accompanied the peak levels of circulating GvH clones.

Of note for this clone: Its target is unknown.

The data were produced by immunoSEQ multiplex PCR, yet TCRdb's version contains in-frame clones alone and is incomplete. Here the sample spans about 93,000 clones, approximately 95% being singletons. Germline lookup yields CDR1 LNHDA and CDR2 SQIVND (reference sequence). Trimming pared 5 bases from V and 5 bases from J, leaving 9 bases between. This CDR3 is 12 amino acids long. V gene TRBV19 combines with J gene TRBJ2-5; weak D call: TRBD1 (5 bases). The sequences come from unstimulated CD8+ T cells sorted from spleen or lymph node cells, collected before intestinal transplant. This TCR was sampled from a human donor who received an intestinal transplant. CDR3 region: CASSAPGETQYF. In nucleotides, the CDR3 is TGTGCCAGTAGTGCTCCAGGGGAGACCCAGTACTTC. Based on the CDR3 plus reference TRBV19 and TRBJ2-5, the full variable domain is DGGITQSPKYLFRKEGQNVTLSCEQNLNHDAMYWYRQDPGQGLRLIYYSQIVNDFQKGDIAEGYSVSREKKESFPLTVTSAQKNPTAFYLCASSAPGETQYFGPGTRLLVL.